This T cell receptor beta chain was sequenced in a study of blood T cells in healthy people across ages. The V segment lost 0 bases and the J segment 10 bases; nucleotides outside the gene matches: 4. The germline V gene has CDR1 SGHNT and CDR2 YYREEE (reference sequence). CDR3 size: 14 residues. Together with a sample-barcoded 5' primer, a J-beta primer mix was included in a second PCR lasting about 7 to 11 cycles. TCRdb ran MiXCR on the 5' RACE reads and lists one entry per CDR3 protein. There are fewer than 950,000 distinct CDR3 sequences in the sample; about 34% occur only once, and approximately 13% lies in the top ten. This clonotype was counted between two and nine times.

V usage is TRBV5-4 and J usage is TRBJ1-6, with 7 bases matching TRBD1. The sequencing sample was made of blood. The TCR was taken from a man between 18 and 29 years old in good health. DNA for the CDR3: TGTGCCAGCAGCTTGGCAGGGGGTCGCTCACCCCTCCACTTT. Its protein is CASSLAGGRSPLHF.